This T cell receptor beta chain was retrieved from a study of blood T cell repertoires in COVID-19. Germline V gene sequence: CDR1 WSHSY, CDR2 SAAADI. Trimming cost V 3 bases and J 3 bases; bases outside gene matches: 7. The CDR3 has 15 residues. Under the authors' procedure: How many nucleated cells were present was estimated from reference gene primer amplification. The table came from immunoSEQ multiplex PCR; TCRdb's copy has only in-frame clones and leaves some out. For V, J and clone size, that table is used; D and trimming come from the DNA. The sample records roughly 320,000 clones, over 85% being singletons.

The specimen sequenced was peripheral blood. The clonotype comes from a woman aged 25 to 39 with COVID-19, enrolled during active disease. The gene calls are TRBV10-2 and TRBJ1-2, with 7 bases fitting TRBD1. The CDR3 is CASSDDRQGDYGYTF. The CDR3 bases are TGCGCCAGCAGTGACGACAGACAGGGCGACTATGGCTACACCTTC.